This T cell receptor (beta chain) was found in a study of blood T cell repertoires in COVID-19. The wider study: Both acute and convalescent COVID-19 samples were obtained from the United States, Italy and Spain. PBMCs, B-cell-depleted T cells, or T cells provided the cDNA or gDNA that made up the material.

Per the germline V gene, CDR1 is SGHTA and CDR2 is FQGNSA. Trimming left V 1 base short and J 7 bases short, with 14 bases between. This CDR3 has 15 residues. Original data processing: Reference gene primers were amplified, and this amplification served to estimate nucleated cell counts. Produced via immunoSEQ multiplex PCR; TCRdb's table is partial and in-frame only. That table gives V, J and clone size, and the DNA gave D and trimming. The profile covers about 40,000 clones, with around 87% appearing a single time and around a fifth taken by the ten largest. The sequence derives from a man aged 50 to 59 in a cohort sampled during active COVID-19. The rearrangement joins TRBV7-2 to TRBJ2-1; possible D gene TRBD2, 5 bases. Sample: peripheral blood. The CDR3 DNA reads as TGTGCCAGCAGCTTAGGGCTAGCCCCTTGGAATGAGCAGTTCTTC. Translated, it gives CASSLGLAPWNEQFF.